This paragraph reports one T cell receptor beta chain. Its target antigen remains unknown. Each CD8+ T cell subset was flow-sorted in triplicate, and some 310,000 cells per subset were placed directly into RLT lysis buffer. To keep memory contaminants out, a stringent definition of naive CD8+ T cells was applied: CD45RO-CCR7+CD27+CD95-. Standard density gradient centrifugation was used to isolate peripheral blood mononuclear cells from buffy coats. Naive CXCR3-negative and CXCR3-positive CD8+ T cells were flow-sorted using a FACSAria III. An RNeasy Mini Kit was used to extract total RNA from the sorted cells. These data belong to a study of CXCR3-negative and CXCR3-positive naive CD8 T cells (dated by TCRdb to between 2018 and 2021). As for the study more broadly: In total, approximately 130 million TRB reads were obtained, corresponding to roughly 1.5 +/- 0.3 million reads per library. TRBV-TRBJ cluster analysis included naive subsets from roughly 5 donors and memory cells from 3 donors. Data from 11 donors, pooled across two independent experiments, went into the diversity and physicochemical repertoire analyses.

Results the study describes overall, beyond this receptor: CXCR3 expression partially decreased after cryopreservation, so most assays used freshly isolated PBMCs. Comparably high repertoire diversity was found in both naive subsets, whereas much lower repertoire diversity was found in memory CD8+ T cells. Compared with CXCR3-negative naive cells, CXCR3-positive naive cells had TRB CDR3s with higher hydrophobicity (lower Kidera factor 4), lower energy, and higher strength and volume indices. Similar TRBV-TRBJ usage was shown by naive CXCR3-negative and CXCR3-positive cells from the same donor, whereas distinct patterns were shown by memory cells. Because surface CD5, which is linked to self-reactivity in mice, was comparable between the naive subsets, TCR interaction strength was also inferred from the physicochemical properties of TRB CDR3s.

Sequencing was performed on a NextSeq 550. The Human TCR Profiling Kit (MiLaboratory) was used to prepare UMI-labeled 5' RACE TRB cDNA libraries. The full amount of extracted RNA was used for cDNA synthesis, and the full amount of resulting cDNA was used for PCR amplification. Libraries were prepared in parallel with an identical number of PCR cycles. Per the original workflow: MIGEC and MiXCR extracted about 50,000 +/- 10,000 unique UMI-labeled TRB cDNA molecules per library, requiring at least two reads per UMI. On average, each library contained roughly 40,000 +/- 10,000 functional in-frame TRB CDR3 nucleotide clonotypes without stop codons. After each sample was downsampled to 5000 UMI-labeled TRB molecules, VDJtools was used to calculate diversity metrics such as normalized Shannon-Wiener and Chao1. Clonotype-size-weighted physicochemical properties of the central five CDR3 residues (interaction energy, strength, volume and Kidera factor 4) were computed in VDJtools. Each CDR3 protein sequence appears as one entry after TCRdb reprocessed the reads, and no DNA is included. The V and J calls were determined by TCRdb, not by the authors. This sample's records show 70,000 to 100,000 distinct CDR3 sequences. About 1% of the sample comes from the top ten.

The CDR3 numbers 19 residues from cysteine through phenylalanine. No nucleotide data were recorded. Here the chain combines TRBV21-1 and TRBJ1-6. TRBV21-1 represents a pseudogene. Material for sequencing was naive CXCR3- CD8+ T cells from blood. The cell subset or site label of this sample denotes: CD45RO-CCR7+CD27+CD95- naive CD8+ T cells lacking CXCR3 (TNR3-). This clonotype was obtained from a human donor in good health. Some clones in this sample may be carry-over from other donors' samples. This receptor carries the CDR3 CASSKVHRSFTSYNSPLHF.